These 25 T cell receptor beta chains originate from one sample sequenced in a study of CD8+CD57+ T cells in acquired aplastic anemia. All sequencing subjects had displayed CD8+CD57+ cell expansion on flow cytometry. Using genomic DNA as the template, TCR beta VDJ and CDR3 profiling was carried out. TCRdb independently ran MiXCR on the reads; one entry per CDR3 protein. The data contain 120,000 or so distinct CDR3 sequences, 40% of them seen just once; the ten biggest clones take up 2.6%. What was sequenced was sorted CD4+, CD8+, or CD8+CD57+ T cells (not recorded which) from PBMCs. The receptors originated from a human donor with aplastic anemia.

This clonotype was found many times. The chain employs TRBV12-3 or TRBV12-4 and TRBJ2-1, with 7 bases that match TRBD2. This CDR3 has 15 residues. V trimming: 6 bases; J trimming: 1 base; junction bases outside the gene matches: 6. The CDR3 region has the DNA TGTGCCAGCAGAGGACTAGGCCGGTCCTACAATGAGCAGTTCTTC. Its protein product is CASRGLGRSYNEQFF.

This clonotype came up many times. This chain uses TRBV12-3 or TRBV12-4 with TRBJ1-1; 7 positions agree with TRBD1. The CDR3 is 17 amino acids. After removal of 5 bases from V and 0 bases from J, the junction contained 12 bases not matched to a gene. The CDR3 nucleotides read TGTGCCAGCAGTGCGGGGCGGACAGGCCTAATGAACACTGAAGCTTTCTTT. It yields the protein CASSAGRTGLMNTEAFF.

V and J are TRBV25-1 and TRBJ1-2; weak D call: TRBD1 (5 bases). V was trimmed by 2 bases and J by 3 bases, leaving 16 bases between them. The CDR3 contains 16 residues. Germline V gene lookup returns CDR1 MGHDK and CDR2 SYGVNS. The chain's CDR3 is CASSEGLGDWDYGYTF. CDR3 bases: TGTGCCAGCAGTGAAGGGTTAGGGGATTGGGACTATGGCTACACCTTC.

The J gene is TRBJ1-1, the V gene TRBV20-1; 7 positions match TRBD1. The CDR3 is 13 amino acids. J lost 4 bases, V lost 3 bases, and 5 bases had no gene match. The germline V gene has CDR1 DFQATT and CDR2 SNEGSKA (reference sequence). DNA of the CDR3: TGCAGTGCTAGCAGGGGGGGAGGCACTGAAGCTTTCTTT. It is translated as CSASRGGGTEAFF.

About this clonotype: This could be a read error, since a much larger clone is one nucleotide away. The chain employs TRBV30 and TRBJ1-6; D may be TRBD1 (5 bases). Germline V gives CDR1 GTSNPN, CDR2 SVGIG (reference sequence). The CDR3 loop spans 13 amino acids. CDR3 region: CVWSGGNTSPLHF. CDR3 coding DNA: TGTGTCTGGAGCGGGGGGAACACTTCACCCCTCCACTTT.

The CDR3 coding sequence is TGTGCCAGCTCACCACCGGTGAACAGGAACACCGGGGAGCTGTTTTTT. Translation: CASSPPVNRNTGELFF. The rearrangement links TRBV18 to TRBJ2-2; D gene unclear. The ends were cut back, 0 bases at V and 1 base at J, with 9 bases in the middle. Looked up from germline, CDR1 is KGHSH and CDR2 is LQKENI. The CDR3 totals 16 residues.

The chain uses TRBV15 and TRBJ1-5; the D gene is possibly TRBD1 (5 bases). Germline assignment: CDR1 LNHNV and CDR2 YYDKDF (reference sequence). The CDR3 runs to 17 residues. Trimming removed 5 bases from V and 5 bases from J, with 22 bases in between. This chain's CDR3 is CATSPWGTHGEYQPQHF. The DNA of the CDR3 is TGTGCCACCAGCCCCTGGGGGACGCATGGCGAATATCAGCCCCAGCATTTT.

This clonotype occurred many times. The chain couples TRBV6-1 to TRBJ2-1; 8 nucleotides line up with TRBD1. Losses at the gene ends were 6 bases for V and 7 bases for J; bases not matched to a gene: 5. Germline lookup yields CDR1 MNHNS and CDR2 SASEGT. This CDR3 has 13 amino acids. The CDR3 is CASSRDRTNEQFF. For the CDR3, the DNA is TGTGCCAGCAGCCGGGACAGGACGAATGAGCAGTTCTTC.

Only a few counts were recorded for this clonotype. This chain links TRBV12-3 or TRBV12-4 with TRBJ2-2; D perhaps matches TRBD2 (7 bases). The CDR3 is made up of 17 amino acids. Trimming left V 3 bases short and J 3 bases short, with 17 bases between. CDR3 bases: TGTGCCAGCAGTTTGAGTGTAGGGGGGGCGGACACCGGGGAGCTGTTTTTT. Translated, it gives CASSLSVGGADTGELFF.

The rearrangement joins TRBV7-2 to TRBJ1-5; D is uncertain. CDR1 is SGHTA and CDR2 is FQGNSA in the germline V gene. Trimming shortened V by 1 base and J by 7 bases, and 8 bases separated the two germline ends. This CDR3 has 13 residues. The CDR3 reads CASSLGGLQPQHF. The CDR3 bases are TGTGCCAGCAGCTTAGGCGGGTTGCAGCCCCAGCATTTT.

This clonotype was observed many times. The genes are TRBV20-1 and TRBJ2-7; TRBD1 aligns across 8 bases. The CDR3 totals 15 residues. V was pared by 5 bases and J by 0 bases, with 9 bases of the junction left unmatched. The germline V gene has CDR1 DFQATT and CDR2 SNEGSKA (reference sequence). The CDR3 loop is CSAPTTGAFSYEQYF. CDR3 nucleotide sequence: TGCAGTGCTCCGACGACAGGGGCCTTCTCCTACGAGCAGTACTTC.

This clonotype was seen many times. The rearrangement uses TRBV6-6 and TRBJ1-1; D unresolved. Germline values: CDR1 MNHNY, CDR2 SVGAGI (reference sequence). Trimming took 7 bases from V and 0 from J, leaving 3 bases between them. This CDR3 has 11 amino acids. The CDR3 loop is CASTMNTEAFF. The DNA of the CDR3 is TGTGCCAGCACCATGAACACTGAAGCTTTCTTT.

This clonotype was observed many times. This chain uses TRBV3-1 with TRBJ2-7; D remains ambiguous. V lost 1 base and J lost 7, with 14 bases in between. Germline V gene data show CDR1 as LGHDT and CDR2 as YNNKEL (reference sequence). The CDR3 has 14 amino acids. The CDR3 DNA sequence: TGTGCCAGCAGCCAAGGAGTTAGTAAGTATGAGCAGTACTTC. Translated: CASSQGVSKYEQYF.

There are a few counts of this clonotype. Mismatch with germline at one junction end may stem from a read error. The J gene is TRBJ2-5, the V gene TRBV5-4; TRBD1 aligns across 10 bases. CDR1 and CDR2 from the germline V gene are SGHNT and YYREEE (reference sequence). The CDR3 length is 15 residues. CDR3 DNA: TGTGCCAGCAGCTGGGGACAGGGGCGCCAAGAGGCCCAGTACTTC. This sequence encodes CASSWGQGRQEAQYF.

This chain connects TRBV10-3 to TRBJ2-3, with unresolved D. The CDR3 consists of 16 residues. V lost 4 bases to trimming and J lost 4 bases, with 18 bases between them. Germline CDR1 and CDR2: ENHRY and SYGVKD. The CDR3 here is CAISGRQSVPADTQYF. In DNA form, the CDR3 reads TGTGCCATCAGTGGTAGGCAGTCGGTACCAGCAGATACGCAGTATTTT.

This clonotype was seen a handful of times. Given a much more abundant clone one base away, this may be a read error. CDR3 sequence: CASRHDNFGTEAFF. In nucleotides, the CDR3 is TGTGCCAGCAGACATGACAACTTTGGCACTGAAGCTTTCTTT. This chain connects TRBV2 to TRBJ1-1; the D is unclear. Trimming removed 6 bases from V and 4 bases from J, with 15 bases in between. The length of the CDR3 is 14 residues. Germline V lookup: CDR1 SNHLY, CDR2 FYNNEI.

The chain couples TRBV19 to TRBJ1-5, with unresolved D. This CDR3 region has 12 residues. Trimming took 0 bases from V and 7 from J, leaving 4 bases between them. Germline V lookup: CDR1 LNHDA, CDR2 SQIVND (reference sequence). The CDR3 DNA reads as TGTGCCAGTAGTATAGATCGACAGCCCCAGCATTTT. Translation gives CASSIDRQPQHF.

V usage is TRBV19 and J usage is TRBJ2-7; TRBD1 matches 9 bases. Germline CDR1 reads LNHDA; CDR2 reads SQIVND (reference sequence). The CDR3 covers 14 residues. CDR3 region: CASSGQGLSHEQYF. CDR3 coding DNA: TGTGCTTCCTCGGGACAGGGCCTAAGCCACGAGCAGTACTTC.

CDR3 bases: TGTGCCAGTAGTACCCCCCTAGATTTGGGCGCTGAAGCTTTCTTT. This sequence encodes CASSTPLDLGAEAFF. The chain has TRBV19 and TRBJ1-1; unclear D gene. This CDR3 spans 15 amino acids. Germline loops: CDR1 LNHDA, CDR2 SQIVND (reference sequence). The germline V and J ends were trimmed by 4 bases and 6 bases, with 18 bases remaining between them.

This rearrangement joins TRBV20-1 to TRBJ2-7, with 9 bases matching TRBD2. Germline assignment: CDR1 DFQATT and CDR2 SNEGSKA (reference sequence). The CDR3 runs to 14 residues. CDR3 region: CSALGLAAVGERYV. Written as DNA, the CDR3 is TGCAGTGCTTTGGGACTAGCAGCCGTGGGGGAGCGGTACGTC.

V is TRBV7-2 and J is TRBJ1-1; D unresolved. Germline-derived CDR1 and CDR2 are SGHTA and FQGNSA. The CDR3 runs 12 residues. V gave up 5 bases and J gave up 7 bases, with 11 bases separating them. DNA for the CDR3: TGTGCCAGCAGCCGGACCGGTATTGAAGCTTTCTTT. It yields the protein CASSRTGIEAFF.

Written as DNA, the CDR3 is TGTGCCACCAGTGACACCAATGAGCAGTTCTTC. As protein: CATSDTNEQFF. The chain uses TRBV24-1 and TRBJ2-1; D gene uncertain. The CDR3 is 11 amino acids. The V gene's germline CDR1 is KGHDR and CDR2 SFDVKD. The V end was cut by 4 bases, the J end by 6 bases, with 3 bases between.

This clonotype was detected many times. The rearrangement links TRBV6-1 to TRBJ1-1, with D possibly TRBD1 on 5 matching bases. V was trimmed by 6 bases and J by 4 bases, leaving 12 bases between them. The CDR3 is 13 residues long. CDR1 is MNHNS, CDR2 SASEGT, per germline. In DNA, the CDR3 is TGTGCCAGCAGGACAGAACCAGGCACTGAAGCTTTCTTT. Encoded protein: CASRTEPGTEAFF.

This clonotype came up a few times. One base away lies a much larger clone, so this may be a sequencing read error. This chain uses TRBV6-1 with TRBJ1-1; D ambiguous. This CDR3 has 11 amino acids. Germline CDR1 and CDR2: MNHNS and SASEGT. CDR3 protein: CASSEDVKALF. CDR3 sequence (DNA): TGTGCCAGCAGTGAAGATGTGAAAGCTCTCTTT.

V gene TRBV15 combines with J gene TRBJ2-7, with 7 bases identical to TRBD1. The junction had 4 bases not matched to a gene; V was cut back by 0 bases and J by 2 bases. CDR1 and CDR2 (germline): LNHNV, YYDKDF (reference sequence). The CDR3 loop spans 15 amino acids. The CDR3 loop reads CATSRDQTGPYEQYF. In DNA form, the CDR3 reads TGTGCCACCAGCAGAGATCAGACAGGGCCCTACGAGCAGTACTTC. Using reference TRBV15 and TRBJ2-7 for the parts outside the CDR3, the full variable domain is DAMVIQNPRYQVTQFGKPVTLSCSQTLNHNVMYWYQQKSSQAPKLLFHYYDKDFNNEADTPDNFQSRRPNTSFCFLDIRSPGLGDTAMYLCATSRDQTGPYEQYFGPGTRLTVT.